These 13 T cell receptor beta chains share one sample of origin, sequenced in a study of blood T cell repertoires in COVID-19. Only in-frame clones appear in the TCRdb table, and some are missing; sequencing was by immunoSEQ multiplex PCR. The repertoire holds 110,000 or so clones, with 80% to 90% as singletons. The sequenced material came from peripheral blood. The receptors originated from a man aged 70-80 years with active or convalescent COVID-19.

The V and J genes are TRBV18 and TRBJ2-1; possibly TRBD1 for D (5 bases). Germline V gene lookup returns CDR1 KGHSH and CDR2 LQKENI. Trimming took off 3 bases at V and 15 bases at J, with 15 bases between the two ends. This CDR3 is 12 amino acids long. CDR3 loop: CASSPAPRGRFF. CDR3 coding DNA: TGTGCCAGCTCACCGGCCCCAAGGGGTCGGTTCTTC.

The chain joins TRBV15 to TRBJ1-1; D not certain. CDR1 and CDR2 (germline): LNHNV, YYDKDF (reference sequence). Trimming removed 6 bases from V and 1 base from J, with 9 bases in between. This CDR3 comprises 13 residues. The CDR3 bases are TGTGCCACCAGGGAAGGCGGGAACACTGAAGCTTTCTTT. Its translation is CATREGGNTEAFF.

The chain recombines TRBV4-1 with TRBJ1-2; D remains unclear. Trimming pared 1 base from V and 1 base from J, leaving 13 bases between. The germline CDR1 and CDR2 sequences are MGHRA and YSYEKL. This CDR3 comprises 16 residues. Here the CDR3 reads CASSQGVRELNYGYTF. In nucleotides, the CDR3 is TGCGCCAGCAGCCAAGGGGTTCGGGAACTTAACTATGGCTACACCTTC.

This chain connects TRBV30 to TRBJ2-2; D unclear. The CDR3 totals 12 residues. V was trimmed by 2 bases and J by 1 base, leaving 2 bases between them. Germline V lookup: CDR1 GTSNPN, CDR2 SVGIG (reference sequence). CDR3 loop: CAWSQNTGELFF. The CDR3 DNA reads as TGTGCCTGGAGTCAGAACACCGGGGAGCTGTTTTTT.

The V call is TRBV5-6, the J call TRBJ2-1; D unresolved. The CDR3 covers 11 residues. V lost 3 bases to trimming and J lost 4 bases, with 2 bases between them. CDR1 and CDR2 (germline): SGHDT, YYEEEE. The CDR3 DNA is TGTGCCAGCAGCTCTTACAATGAGCAGTTCTTC. Encoded protein: CASSSYNEQFF.

This clone is a singleton in its sample. The chain has TRBV11-3 and TRBJ2-1; 8 nucleotides agree with TRBD1. Germline assignment: CDR1 SGHNT and CDR2 YENEEA. The CDR3 consists of 12 residues. V lost 4 bases, J lost 8 bases, and 1 base stayed unmatched. The CDR3 protein is CASSSGGYEQFF. In DNA, the CDR3 is TGTGCCAGCAGCTCAGGGGGCTATGAGCAGTTCTTC.

This chain uses TRBV24-1 with TRBJ2-1, with 7 bases identical to TRBD1. V was clipped by 5 bases and J by 7 bases; unmatched bases: 4. This CDR3 has 13 amino acids. The germline CDR1 and CDR2 sequences are KGHDR and SFDVKD. The CDR3 spells CATSVGRGNEQFF. CDR3 in DNA: TGTGCCACCAGTGTCGGCAGGGGGAATGAGCAGTTCTTC.

This clone was seen a single time. The chain carries TRBV10-3 and TRBJ1-5; a possible D gene is TRBD1 (5 bases). Germline CDR1 ENHRY, CDR2 SYGVKD. This CDR3 spans 14 amino acids. Trimming left V 4 bases short and J 2 bases short, with 9 bases between. The DNA of the CDR3 is TGTGCCATCAGTGCTGGGGGGGGCAATCAGCCCCAGCATTTT. Translated, it gives CAISAGGGNQPQHF.

This sequence joins TRBV18 and TRBJ2-2; a possible D gene is TRBD2 (6 bases). From germline, CDR1 is KGHSH and CDR2 LQKENI. Deletions cut 1 base from V and 5 bases from J, with 11 bases between. There are 15 residues in the CDR3. CDR3 amino acids: CASSPLGSGTGELFF. CDR3 DNA: TGTGCCAGCTCACCACTCGGGAGCGGGACCGGGGAGCTGTTTTTT. Full variable domain (remainder filled in from reference TRBV18 and TRBJ2-2): NAGVMQNPRHLVRRRGQEARLRCSPMKGHSHVYWYRQLPEEGLKFMVYLQKENIIDESGMPKERFSAEFPKEGPSILRIQQVVRGDSAAYFCASSPLGSGTGELFFGEGSRLTVL.

This clone was observed a few times. The chain combines TRBV4-2 with TRBJ2-2, with 7 bases lining up with TRBD1. This CDR3 comprises 14 residues. Germline lookup yields CDR1 LGHNA and CDR2 YNFKEQ. With V trimmed by 5 bases and J by 5 bases, 5 bases remained unmatched. The CDR3 nucleotides are TGTGCCAGCAGCTATACAGGGGTGACCGGGGAGCTGTTTTTT. It yields the protein CASSYTGVTGELFF.

The chain couples TRBV18 to TRBJ1-5; TRBD1 aligns across 9 bases. The V and J ends lost 3 bases and 7 bases, in that order; junction bases with no gene match: 7. The CDR3 length is 15 residues. Germline V gives CDR1 KGHSH, CDR2 LQKENI. CDR3 in DNA: TGTGCCAGCTCACCGAACAGGGGGCGCTTGCAGCCCCAGCATTTT. This gives the protein CASSPNRGRLQPQHF.

The chain has TRBV10-2 and TRBJ2-7, with 7 bases lining up with TRBD2. This CDR3 has 14 residues. Trimming removed 3 bases from V and 7 bases from J; junction bases left unmatched: 9. CDR1 is WSHSY and CDR2 is SAAADI in the germline V gene. CDR3 bases: TGCGCCAGCAGTGATACGGCGGGAGCGGGGGAGCAGTACTTC. Translating gives CASSDTAGAGEQYF.

This chain joins TRBV6-5 and TRBJ1-5; perhaps TRBD1 as D (6 bases). V was shortened by 6 bases and J by 0 bases, with 12 bases between the two germline ends. This CDR3 comprises 15 residues. The germline CDR1 and CDR2 sequences are MNHEY and SVGAGI. Here the CDR3 reads CASRRTAYSNQPQHF. The CDR3 DNA sequence: TGTGCCAGCAGACGGACAGCTTATAGCAATCAGCCCCAGCATTTT.